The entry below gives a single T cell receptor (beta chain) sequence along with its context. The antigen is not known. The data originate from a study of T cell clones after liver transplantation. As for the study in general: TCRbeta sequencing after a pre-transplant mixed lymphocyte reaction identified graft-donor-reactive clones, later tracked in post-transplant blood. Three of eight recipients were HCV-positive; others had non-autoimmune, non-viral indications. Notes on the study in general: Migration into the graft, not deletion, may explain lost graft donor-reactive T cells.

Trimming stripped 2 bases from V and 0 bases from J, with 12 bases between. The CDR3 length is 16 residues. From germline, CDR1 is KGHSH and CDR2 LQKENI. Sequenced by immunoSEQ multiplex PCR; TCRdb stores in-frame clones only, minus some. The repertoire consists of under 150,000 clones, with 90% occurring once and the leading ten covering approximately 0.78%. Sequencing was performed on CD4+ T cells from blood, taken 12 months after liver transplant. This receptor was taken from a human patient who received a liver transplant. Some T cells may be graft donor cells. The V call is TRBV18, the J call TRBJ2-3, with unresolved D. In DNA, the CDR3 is TGTGCCAGCTCACCAATCCAGGCGATCAGCACAGATACGCAGTATTTT. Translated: CASSPIQAISTDTQYF.